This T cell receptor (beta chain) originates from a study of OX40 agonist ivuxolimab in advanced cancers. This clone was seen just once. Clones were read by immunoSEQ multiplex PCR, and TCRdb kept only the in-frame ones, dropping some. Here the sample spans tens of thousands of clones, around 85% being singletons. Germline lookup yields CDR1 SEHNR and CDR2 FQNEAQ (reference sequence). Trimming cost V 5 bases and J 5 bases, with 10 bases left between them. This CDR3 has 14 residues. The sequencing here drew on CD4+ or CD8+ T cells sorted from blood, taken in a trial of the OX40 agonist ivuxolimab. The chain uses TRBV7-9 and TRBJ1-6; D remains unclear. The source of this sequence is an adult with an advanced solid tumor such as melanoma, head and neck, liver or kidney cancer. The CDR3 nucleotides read TGTGCCAGCAGCAGGACGGAAGATAATTCACCCCTCCACTTT. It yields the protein CASSRTEDNSPLHF.